Listed below are T cell receptor beta chains from one sample, sequenced in a study of blood T cells in healthy people across ages. TCRdb re-called the 5' RACE reads through MiXCR, storing one row per CDR3 protein. The data show 650,000 to 950,000 distinct CDR3 sequences, 40% to 50% seen once. Specimen: blood. These receptors were obtained from a man aged 60-69 years in good health. The CDR3 runs from the conserved cysteine through the conserved F or W. The order of the fields is J gene, clone size, D gene, V gene, CDR3 DNA, CDR3 protein. A D gene is named only where the DNA matches it firmly. Size values are once, few and many counts, or a class for expanded clones, and some rows have none.

j_gene: TRBJ2-3
abundance: -
d_gene: -
v_gene: TRBV21-1
CDR3nt: TGTGCCAGCAGCAGGAATACGCAGTATTTT
CDR3aa: CASSRNTQYF

j_gene: TRBJ2-7
abundance: -
d_gene: TRBD2
v_gene: TRBV20-1
CDR3nt: TGCAGTGCCTCGCGGACTAGCGGGGCCAACTACGAGCAGTACTTC
CDR3aa: CSASRTSGANYEQYF

j_gene: TRBJ1-4
abundance: many
d_gene: -
v_gene: TRBV4-3
CDR3nt: TGCGCCAGCAGCCAATACACGGGAGAAAAACTGTTTTTT
CDR3aa: CASSQYTGEKLFF

j_gene: TRBJ2-1
abundance: -
d_gene: -
v_gene: TRBV7-8
CDR3nt: TGTGCCAGCAGCTTAGTTGGGGACCCCATCAATGAGCAGTTCTTC
CDR3aa: CASSLVGDPINEQFF

j_gene: TRBJ2-5
abundance: -
d_gene: TRBD2
v_gene: TRBV9
CDR3nt: TGTGCCAGCAGCGTAGGGGGAGCGGGGGATCAAGAGACCCAGTACTTC
CDR3aa: CASSVGGAGDQETQYF

j_gene: TRBJ2-5
abundance: -
d_gene: TRBD2
v_gene: TRBV29-1
CDR3nt: TGCAGCGTACGGACTAGCGAGGGAGGGGGAGAGACCCAGTACTTC
CDR3aa: CSVRTSEGGGETQYF

j_gene: TRBJ1-1
abundance: few
d_gene: -
v_gene: TRBV6-2/TRBV6-3
CDR3nt: TGTGCCAGCAGTTACTCGATGGGGGTTGGTTCGTACACTGAAGCTTTCTTT
CDR3aa: CASSYSMGVGSYTEAFF

j_gene: TRBJ2-7
abundance: -
d_gene: -
v_gene: TRBV7-2
CDR3nt: TGTGCCAGCACCCCAGGGGGGTACCACGAGCAGTACTTC
CDR3aa: CASTPGGYHEQYF

j_gene: TRBJ2-7
abundance: -
d_gene: TRBD1
v_gene: TRBV4-3
CDR3nt: TGCGCCAGCAGCCAAGAGGGGGACAGGGACTACGAGCAGTACTTC
CDR3aa: CASSQEGDRDYEQYF

j_gene: TRBJ2-7
abundance: -
d_gene: -
v_gene: TRBV12-3/TRBV12-4
CDR3nt: TGTGCCAGCAGTTCTAGACAGACAGTAAACTACGAGCAGTACTTC
CDR3aa: CASSSRQTVNYEQYF

j_gene: TRBJ1-5
abundance: few
d_gene: -
v_gene: TRBV7-2
CDR3nt: TGTGCCAGCAGCTTAAGGTCCGGCAATCAGCCCCAGCATTTT
CDR3aa: CASSLRSGNQPQHF

j_gene: TRBJ2-3
abundance: few
d_gene: TRBD2
v_gene: TRBV20-1
CDR3nt: TGCAGTGCCGCCCCCACTAGCGGGCGAACAGATACGCAGTATTTT
CDR3aa: CSAAPTSGRTDTQYF

j_gene: TRBJ2-7
abundance: -
d_gene: TRBD1
v_gene: TRBV4-3
CDR3nt: TGCGCCAGCAGCCAGGACAGGGCGGCCAGCTCCTACGAGCAGTACTTC
CDR3aa: CASSQDRAASSYEQYF

j_gene: TRBJ1-1
abundance: -
d_gene: -
v_gene: TRBV9
CDR3nt: TGTGCCAGCAGCGTAGGGGCTGGACGGAACACTGAAGCTTTCTTT
CDR3aa: CASSVGAGRNTEAFF

j_gene: TRBJ1-6
abundance: few
d_gene: -
v_gene: TRBV20-1
CDR3nt: TGCAGTGCTAGAGTGGACCGTATATCCTATAATTCACCCCTCCACTTT
CDR3aa: CSARVDRISYNSPLHF

j_gene: TRBJ2-1
abundance: -
d_gene: TRBD2
v_gene: TRBV7-8
CDR3nt: TGTGCCAGCAGCTTAGGACTAGCGGGGGGGCTGTATACGCAGTTCTTC
CDR3aa: CASSLGLAGGLYTQFF

j_gene: TRBJ2-3
abundance: -
d_gene: -
v_gene: TRBV6-5
CDR3nt: TGTGCCAGCAGTTTCGCCGGGCTTGTCACAGATACGCAGTATTTT
CDR3aa: CASSFAGLVTDTQYF

j_gene: TRBJ1-2
abundance: few
d_gene: -
v_gene: TRBV7-2
CDR3nt: TGTGCCAGCAGCATTAACCCACGGTTTAGTGGCTACACCTTC
CDR3aa: CASSINPRFSGYTF

j_gene: TRBJ2-5
abundance: few
d_gene: TRBD1
v_gene: TRBV10-3
CDR3nt: TGTGCCATCAGTGTTGACAGGGAAGAGACCCAGTACTTC
CDR3aa: CAISVDREETQYF

j_gene: TRBJ2-7
abundance: -
d_gene: -
v_gene: TRBV28
CDR3nt: TGTGCCAGCAGCACATACCCGGGGCATCTTAGCTCCTACGAGCAGTACTTC
CDR3aa: CASSTYPGHLSSYEQYF

j_gene: TRBJ2-7
abundance: -
d_gene: -
v_gene: TRBV10-3
CDR3nt: TGTGCCATCAGTTTCAGACCGGGACATCAGGACTGCGAGCAGTACTTC
CDR3aa: CAISFRPGHQDCEQYF

j_gene: TRBJ2-5
abundance: -
d_gene: -
v_gene: TRBV29-1
CDR3nt: TGCAGCGTTGGGACAGATTACAAGCAGTACTTC
CDR3aa: CSVGTDYKQYF

j_gene: TRBJ2-1
abundance: -
d_gene: -
v_gene: TRBV7-2
CDR3nt: TGTGCCAGCAGCCTAGGACTACCCACTGAGACCCAGTTCTTC
CDR3aa: CASSLGLPTETQFF

j_gene: TRBJ1-2
abundance: -
d_gene: -
v_gene: TRBV18
CDR3nt: TGTGCCAGCTCACCACAGAGCCAGGCATCCTACACCTTC
CDR3aa: CASSPQSQASYTF

j_gene: TRBJ1-5
abundance: -
d_gene: -
v_gene: TRBV20-1
CDR3nt: TGCAGTGCTAGCCGCCAGGAGCATCAGCCCCAGCATTTT
CDR3aa: CSASRQEHQPQHF

j_gene: TRBJ2-5
abundance: few
d_gene: TRBD2
v_gene: TRBV5-1
CDR3nt: TGCGCCAGCAGCCGGGGGACTAGCGCGCAAGAGACCCAGTACTTC
CDR3aa: CASSRGTSAQETQYF

j_gene: TRBJ2-4
abundance: few
d_gene: -
v_gene: TRBV29-1
CDR3nt: TGCAGCGTGGGGGAAGGGGCAAACATTCAGTACTTC
CDR3aa: CSVGEGANIQYF

j_gene: TRBJ2-3
abundance: -
d_gene: TRBD2
v_gene: TRBV28
CDR3nt: TGTGCCAGCAGCCGCCTAGCGGGGGGCCCGGAAGATACGCAGTATTTT
CDR3aa: CASSRLAGGPEDTQYF

j_gene: TRBJ1-4
abundance: few
d_gene: -
v_gene: TRBV7-9
CDR3nt: TGTGCCAGCAGCCCATACTCTGCAACTAATGAAAAACTGTTTTTT
CDR3aa: CASSPYSATNEKLFF

j_gene: TRBJ2-7
abundance: -
d_gene: -
v_gene: TRBV2
CDR3nt: TGTGCCAGCAGTGAACGGACGTCCTACGAGCAGTACTTC
CDR3aa: CASSERTSYEQYF

j_gene: TRBJ2-5
abundance: few
d_gene: TRBD1
v_gene: TRBV20-1
CDR3nt: TGCAGTGCTTCCGGGACAGGGGGCACGACAGAGACCCAGTACTTC
CDR3aa: CSASGTGGTTETQYF

j_gene: TRBJ2-3
abundance: few
d_gene: -
v_gene: TRBV29-1
CDR3nt: TGCAGCGTTGAAGTATTGAGGGCCACTAGCACAGATACGCAGTATTTT
CDR3aa: CSVEVLRATSTDTQYF

j_gene: TRBJ2-1
abundance: -
d_gene: TRBD1
v_gene: TRBV28
CDR3nt: TGTGCCAGCAGTTCAGGGGGCGCGTGGAGCTCCTACAATGAGCAGTTCTTC
CDR3aa: CASSSGGAWSSYNEQFF

j_gene: TRBJ2-5
abundance: many
d_gene: TRBD1
v_gene: TRBV7-9
CDR3nt: TGTGCCAGCAGCAGGGGACAGGGGCTACAAGAGACCCAGTACTTC
CDR3aa: CASSRGQGLQETQYF

j_gene: TRBJ2-7
abundance: -
d_gene: -
v_gene: TRBV6-1
CDR3nt: TGTGCCAGCAGTATGACAGCTCGACATGTCCCACGCGAGCAGTACTTC
CDR3aa: CASSMTARHVPREQYF

j_gene: TRBJ2-2
abundance: -
d_gene: TRBD2
v_gene: TRBV3-1
CDR3nt: TGTGCCAGCAGCCAAGAGGGCTTATCGGTCGCGGGGGGCACCGGGGAGCTGTTTTTT
CDR3aa: CASSQEGLSVAGGTGELFF

j_gene: TRBJ2-5
abundance: -
d_gene: -
v_gene: TRBV7-2
CDR3nt: TGTGCCAGCAGCATGACTGACCCGGGCACCCAGTACTTC
CDR3aa: CASSMTDPGTQYF

j_gene: TRBJ1-1
abundance: -
d_gene: -
v_gene: TRBV6-2/TRBV6-3
CDR3nt: TGTGCCAGCAGTTACGGCTGGGGGTTAAACACTGAAGCTTTCTTT
CDR3aa: CASSYGWGLNTEAFF

j_gene: TRBJ2-1
abundance: few
d_gene: TRBD2
v_gene: TRBV20-1
CDR3nt: TGCAGTGCTAGAACCCTCCCTCTAGCGGGGGGCCTCAACAATGAGCAGTTCTTC
CDR3aa: CSARTLPLAGGLNNEQFF

j_gene: TRBJ2-7
abundance: -
d_gene: -
v_gene: TRBV7-2
CDR3nt: TGTGCCAGCAGCTTAGCTCCGTGCTCCTACGAGCAGTACTTC
CDR3aa: CASSLAPCSYEQYF

j_gene: TRBJ2-3
abundance: few
d_gene: -
v_gene: TRBV12-3/TRBV12-4
CDR3nt: TGTGCCAGCATCCCCGTGGGCACAGATACGCAGTATTTT
CDR3aa: CASIPVGTDTQYF

j_gene: TRBJ2-5
abundance: -
d_gene: TRBD2
v_gene: TRBV20-1
CDR3nt: TGCAGTGCTAGAGATCCACGACTAGCGGGGGTCCAAGAGACCCAGTACTTC
CDR3aa: CSARDPRLAGVQETQYF

j_gene: TRBJ2-4
abundance: -
d_gene: -
v_gene: TRBV20-1
CDR3nt: TGCAGTGCCCGAAGTACAGAGCAAAACATTCAGTACTTC
CDR3aa: CSARSTEQNIQYF

j_gene: TRBJ2-3
abundance: -
d_gene: TRBD2
v_gene: TRBV29-1
CDR3nt: TGCAGCGTTGTTGGGACTAGCAAAGATACGCAGTATTTT
CDR3aa: CSVVGTSKDTQYF

j_gene: TRBJ1-5
abundance: -
d_gene: -
v_gene: TRBV7-9
CDR3nt: TGTGCCAGCAGCTTAGGCCAGGTAAATCAGCCCCAGCATTTT
CDR3aa: CASSLGQVNQPQHF

j_gene: TRBJ2-1
abundance: -
d_gene: TRBD2
v_gene: TRBV24-1
CDR3nt: TGTGCCACCAGTGACCCCGGGGAGGGGGAGCAGTTCTTC
CDR3aa: CATSDPGEGEQFF

j_gene: TRBJ2-1
abundance: -
d_gene: -
v_gene: TRBV20-1
CDR3nt: TGCAGTGTTGGGAGTGACAGAGCCAACTACAATGAGCAGTTCTTC
CDR3aa: CSVGSDRANYNEQFF

j_gene: TRBJ1-1
abundance: -
d_gene: -
v_gene: TRBV20-1
CDR3nt: TGCAGTGCTGGCGGAGACCTGGGGGAAGCTTTCTTT
CDR3aa: CSAGGDLGEAFF

j_gene: TRBJ2-5
abundance: -
d_gene: -
v_gene: TRBV27
CDR3nt: TGTGCCAGCAGTTTCAGGGCTAGAGAGACCCAGTACTTC
CDR3aa: CASSFRARETQYF

j_gene: TRBJ2-3
abundance: -
d_gene: -
v_gene: TRBV29-1
CDR3nt: TGCAGCGTTGAGGGTTTGGGGCGCACAGATACGCAGTATTTT
CDR3aa: CSVEGLGRTDTQYF

j_gene: TRBJ1-2
abundance: few
d_gene: -
v_gene: TRBV28
CDR3nt: TGTGCCAGCAGTGCCCGACGGGATGGCTACACCTTC
CDR3aa: CASSARRDGYTF

j_gene: TRBJ1-6
abundance: -
d_gene: TRBD1
v_gene: TRBV2
CDR3nt: TGTGCCAGCAGTGGGGCTACCGGGACAGGGCATCCATCTAATTCACCCCTCCACTTT
CDR3aa: CASSGATGTGHPSNSPLHF

j_gene: TRBJ2-1
abundance: -
d_gene: TRBD1
v_gene: TRBV5-1
CDR3nt: TGCGCCAGCAGACCGGGACAGGGGAATTCGGATGGGCAGTTCTTC
CDR3aa: CASRPGQGNSDGQFF

j_gene: TRBJ1-5
abundance: few
d_gene: -
v_gene: TRBV30
CDR3nt: TGTGCCTGGAGTGTCTCCAGGGACCAGCCCCAGCATTTT
CDR3aa: CAWSVSRDQPQHF

j_gene: TRBJ2-5
abundance: -
d_gene: -
v_gene: TRBV7-9
CDR3nt: TGTGCCAGCAGAACATCACGGCAAGAGACCCAGTACTTC
CDR3aa: CASRTSRQETQYF

j_gene: TRBJ2-2
abundance: few
d_gene: TRBD1
v_gene: TRBV5-5
CDR3nt: TGTGCCAGCAGCTGGGGACAGCACACCGGGGAGCTGTTTTTT
CDR3aa: CASSWGQHTGELFF

j_gene: TRBJ2-7
abundance: -
d_gene: -
v_gene: TRBV6-2/TRBV6-3
CDR3nt: TGTGCCAGCAGGATTCCGGGACTTCTTTCCTACGAGCAGTACTTC
CDR3aa: CASRIPGLLSYEQYF

j_gene: TRBJ1-5
abundance: few
d_gene: -
v_gene: TRBV12-3/TRBV12-4
CDR3nt: TGTGCCAGCAGTTGGTGGGGGTCGACAAAGAATCAGCCCCAGCATTTT
CDR3aa: CASSWWGSTKNQPQHF

j_gene: TRBJ1-2
abundance: -
d_gene: -
v_gene: TRBV6-5
CDR3nt: TGTGCCAGCGGACGGGCTGGGGACTATGGCTACACCTTC
CDR3aa: CASGRAGDYGYTF